Following are 19 T cell receptor beta chains from one sample sequenced in a study of T cells in Graves' hyperthyroidism and ophthalmopathy. Researchers took RNA transcripts and amplified the TCR beta CDR3 regions from them. The study used the HTBI primer set for a first-round RT-PCR of the TCR CDR3. MiXCR, run by TCRdb on the multiplex PCR reads, gives a single entry per CDR3 protein. This table has about 270,000 distinct CDR3 sequences, about 24% appearing once. The sequenced sample consisted of blood. Every receptor here comes from a woman in her thirties or forties with Graves' ophthalmopathy.

This clonotype turned up a few times. The CDR3 sequence: CASSLAGVGAYEQYF. The CDR3 DNA sequence: TGTGCCAGCAGCTTAGCGGGAGTTGGGGCCTACGAGCAGTACTTC. The J gene is TRBJ2-7, the V gene TRBV13, with D possibly matching TRBD2 (6 bases). CDR1 and CDR2 (germline): PRHDT, FYEKMQ (reference sequence). CDR3 length: 15 residues. V was clipped by 1 base and J by 2 bases, with 12 bases between them.

The sample holds a few counts of this clonotype. DNA of the CDR3: TGTGCCAGCAGTTTTTTCGGGAAACCGAACACCGGGGAGCTGTTTTTT. It is translated as CASSFFGKPNTGELFF. This rearrangement joins TRBV6-5 to TRBJ2-2; TRBD2 is a possible D gene (5 bases). V lost 4 bases and J lost 0, with 12 bases in between. This CDR3 comprises 16 residues. Germline V gives CDR1 MNHEY, CDR2 SVGAGI.

The chain is built from TRBV28 and TRBJ1-5, with 8 nucleotides matching TRBD1. This CDR3 is built from 14 residues. Unmatched junction bases numbered 8, after V lost 7 bases and J lost 6 bases. The germline V gene has CDR1 MDHEN and CDR2 SYDVKM. CDR3 nucleotide sequence: TGTGCCAGCATTCACCAGGGGGCAAGTCAGCCCCAGCATTTT. Translating gives CASIHQGASQPQHF.

The chain joins TRBV20-1 to TRBJ2-7, with 15 bases that match TRBD2. CDR1 and CDR2 from the germline V gene are DFQATT and SNEGSKA (reference sequence). V shed 6 bases and J 6 bases; nucleotides not matched to a gene: 6. This CDR3 region has 14 residues. The DNA for the CDR3 is TGCAGTGCCCCGGGACTAGCGGGAGGTGGCGAGCAGTACTTC. This encodes CSAPGLAGGGEQYF.

This clonotype was seen a few times. The gene calls are TRBV6-1 and TRBJ2-2, with D tentatively TRBD1 (5 bases). The V gene lost 3 bases and the J gene lost 6 bases, with 11 bases spanning the gap. The CDR3 is made up of 14 amino acids. In germline, CDR1 is MNHNS, CDR2 SASEGT. CDR3 in DNA: TGTGCCAGCAGTGATAGGCCAGGGTCCGGGGAGCTGTTTTTT. Protein sequence: CASSDRPGSGELFF.

At least ten counts were recorded for this clonotype. The chain is built from TRBV18 and TRBJ1-2; D is possibly TRBD1 (6 bases). CDR1 is KGHSH, CDR2 LQKENI, per germline. The CDR3 spans 14 residues. V lost 2 bases to trimming and J lost 1 base, with 8 bases between them. Here the CDR3 reads CASSPGDINYGYTF. The CDR3, as DNA: TGTGCCAGCTCACCAGGGGACATTAACTATGGCTACACCTTC.

This clonotype showed up many times. The chain carries TRBV2 and TRBJ2-2; D is unclear. This CDR3 has 15 residues. Germline CDR1 and CDR2: SNHLY and FYNNEI. Trimming left V 1 base short and J 6 bases short, with 12 bases between. CDR3: CASSEEWEASGELFF. The CDR3 nucleotides read TGTGCCAGCAGTGAAGAATGGGAAGCCTCCGGGGAGCTGTTTTTT.

There are many counts of this clonotype. The rearrangement uses TRBV4-1 and TRBJ1-1; the D is unclear. The V gene's germline CDR1 is MGHRA and CDR2 YSYEKL. V lost 0 bases to trimming and J lost 10 bases, with 12 bases between them. This CDR3 has 13 amino acids. The CDR3: CASSQETRARAFF. The CDR3 DNA follows: TGCGCCAGCAGCCAAGAAACCAGAGCTCGAGCTTTCTTT.

This clonotype has a handful of counts. As DNA, the CDR3 is TGCGCCAGCAGCCGGCCGACAGGGGAGGCTAACTATGGCTACACCTTC. Residues: CASSRPTGEANYGYTF. The chain joins TRBV4-1 to TRBJ1-2, with 8 positions matching TRBD1. Germline V gives CDR1 MGHRA, CDR2 YSYEKL. V lost 4 bases, J lost 0 bases, and 7 bases stayed unmatched. The CDR3 is 16 residues long.

This clonotype was counted many times. The chain couples TRBV7-3 to TRBJ2-7; possible D gene TRBD2, 5 bases. The CDR3 is made up of 13 amino acids. Germline V gene data show CDR1 as SGHTA and CDR2 as FQGTGA. Trimming pared 6 bases from V and 1 base from J, leaving 10 bases between. The CDR3 region has the DNA TGTGCCAGCAGTCCCTCGGGGTCCTACGAGCAGTACTTC. It codes for CASSPSGSYEQYF.

The rearrangement uses TRBV6-2 or TRBV6-3 and TRBJ2-2; 11 bases agree with TRBD2. Per germline, CDR1 MNHEY and CDR2 SVGEGT. Unmatched junction bases numbered 5, after V lost 10 bases and J lost 7 bases. The CDR3 is made up of 13 amino acids. CDR3: CAIGTSGSGELFF. The CDR3 region has the DNA TGTGCCATCGGGACTAGCGGAAGCGGGGAGCTGTTTTTT.

As to this clonotype: A read error may be the cause here, since a much bigger clone is one base away. The V gene is TRBV11-2, the J gene TRBJ2-7, with 8 bases lining up with TRBD2. Germline CDR1 and CDR2: SGHAT and FQNNGV. CDR3 size: 14 residues. After removal of 4 bases from V and 2 bases from J, the junction contained 4 bases not matched to a gene. The CDR3 protein is CASSSGLGAYEQYF. In DNA, the CDR3 is TGTGCCAGCAGCTCGGGACTAGGGGCCTACGAGCAGTACTTC.

This clonotype came up many times. The chain is built from TRBV18 and TRBJ1-1; D is undetermined. V lost 0 bases and J 3 bases, leaving 14 bases between the germline ends. Germline V gene data show CDR1 as KGHSH and CDR2 as LQKENI. The CDR3 has 16 residues. The CDR3 spells CASSPPNGRQYTEAFF. The DNA for the CDR3 is TGTGCCAGCTCACCACCTAACGGACGGCAATACACTGAAGCTTTCTTT. Full variable domain (missing parts from reference TRBV18 and TRBJ1-1): NAGVMQNPRHLVRRRGQEARLRCSPMKGHSHVYWYRQLPEEGLKFMVYLQKENIIDESGMPKERFSAEFPKEGPSILRIQQVVRGDSAAYFCASSPPNGRQYTEAFFGQGTRLTVV.

Written as DNA, the CDR3 is TGTGCCAGCAGTCCCGGACTAGCGAGCTCCTACGAGCAGTACTTC. Its translation is CASSPGLASSYEQYF. The chain links TRBV6-1 to TRBJ2-7; 9 nucleotides match TRBD2. The germline V gene has CDR1 MNHNS and CDR2 SASEGT. Trimming cost V 5 bases and J 0 bases; bases outside gene matches: 5. The CDR3 spans 15 residues.

The V and J genes are TRBV12-3 or TRBV12-4 and TRBJ1-2; D not certain. Trimming pared 10 bases from V and 2 bases from J, leaving 11 bases between. The CDR3 sequence is 12 residues long. The CDR3 loop is CATSGSNYGYTF. CDR3 nucleotides: TGTGCCACCTCGGGAAGCAACTATGGCTACACCTTC.

The chain carries TRBV24-1 and TRBJ2-7; D tentatively fits TRBD1 or TRBD2 (6 bases each). This CDR3 spans 14 amino acids. Germline V gene sequence: CDR1 KGHDR, CDR2 SFDVKD. Trimming took 3 bases from V and 7 from J, leaving 15 bases between them. The CDR3 here is CATSDERGAREQYF. DNA for the CDR3: TGTGCCACCAGTGATGAGAGGGGGGCCCGGGAGCAGTACTTC.

This clonotype was recorded only once. The genes are TRBV7-9 and TRBJ1-5; 10 nucleotides match TRBD1. The germline gives CDR1 SEHNR, CDR2 FQNEAQ (reference sequence). This CDR3 is 15 amino acids long. Trimming cost V 3 bases and J 7 bases; bases outside gene matches: 6. CDR3 loop: CASSLGQGSHQPQHF. DNA of the CDR3: TGTGCCAGCAGCTTGGGACAGGGGAGTCACCAGCCCCAGCATTTT.

This clonotype was detected many times. The J gene is TRBJ2-5, the V gene TRBV20-1; TRBD2 matches 8 bases. CDR3 length equals 15 residues. Germline V gene lookup returns CDR1 DFQATT and CDR2 SNEGSKA (reference sequence). V lost 0 bases and J lost 7; bases outside the gene matches: 10. CDR3 sequence (DNA): TGCAGTGCTAGAGATGGGGGACTAGTCGAAGGGACCCAGTACTTC. This codes for CSARDGGLVEGTQYF.

This clonotype has more than one count but fewer than ten. The chain uses TRBV6-1 and TRBJ1-5; D gene uncertain. Germline assignment: CDR1 MNHNS and CDR2 SASEGT. This CDR3 spans 15 amino acids. V lost 6 bases and J 0 bases, leaving 12 bases between the germline ends. The CDR3 nucleotides are TGTGCCAGCAGGGTCGAGGGCGATAGCAATCAGCCCCAGCATTTT. Its translation is CASRVEGDSNQPQHF.